This T cell receptor (beta chain) appears in the sequencing data of a study of identical twins. This CDR3 comprises 16 residues. CDR1 and CDR2 (germline): MNHEY, SVGEGT. The V and J ends lost 8 bases and 4 bases, in that order; junction bases with no gene match: 7. Using its own MiXCR run on the 5' RACE reads, TCRdb lists one record per CDR3 protein. The sample comprises approximately 300,000 distinct CDR3 sequences, around 9.7% of which are singletons, and about 7.1% rests with the top ten. This clonotype appeared many times. These records were also assigned to another study, of yellow fever vaccine responses in identical twins.

The sample consisted of CD8+ T cells sorted from blood. J is TRBJ2-1 and V is TRBV6-2 or TRBV6-3; 14 bases fit TRBD2. The TCR was taken from a woman under 30 in good health. This CDR3 is CASLRGLAGGYNEQFF. The CDR3 coding sequence is TGTGCCAGCCTTCGTGGACTAGCGGGGGGTTACAATGAGCAGTTCTTC.